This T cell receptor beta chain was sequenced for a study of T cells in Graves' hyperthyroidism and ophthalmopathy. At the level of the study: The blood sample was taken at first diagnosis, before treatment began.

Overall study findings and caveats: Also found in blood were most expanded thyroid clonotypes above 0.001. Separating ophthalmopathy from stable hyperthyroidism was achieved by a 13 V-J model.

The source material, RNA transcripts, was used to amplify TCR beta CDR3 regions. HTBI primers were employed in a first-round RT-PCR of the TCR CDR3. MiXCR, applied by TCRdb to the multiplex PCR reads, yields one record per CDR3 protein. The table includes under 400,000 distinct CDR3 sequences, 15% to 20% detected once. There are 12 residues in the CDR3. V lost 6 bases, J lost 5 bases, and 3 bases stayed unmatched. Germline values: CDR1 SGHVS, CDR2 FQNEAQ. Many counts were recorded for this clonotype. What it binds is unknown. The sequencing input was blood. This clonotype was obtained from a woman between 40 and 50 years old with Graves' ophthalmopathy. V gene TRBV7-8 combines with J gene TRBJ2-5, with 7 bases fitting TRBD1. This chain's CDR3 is CASRQGTETQYF. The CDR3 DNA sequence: TGTGCCAGCAGACAGGGGACGGAGACCCAGTACTTC. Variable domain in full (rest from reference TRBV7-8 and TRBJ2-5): GAGVSQSPRYKVAKRGQDVALRCDPISGHVSLFWYQQALGQGPEFLTYFQNEAQLDKSGLPSDRFFAERPEGSVSTLKIQRTQQEDSAVYLCASRQGTETQYFGPGTRLLVL.